This T cell receptor beta chain was sequenced for a study of cytomegalovirus exposure and HLA in healthy donors. Study outcomes and limitations: Association with HLA alleles at 0.05 false discovery rate was found for 15,000 to 20,000 TCR beta sequences in a later analysis.

On this clone itself: What it binds is unknown.

The PCR ran on 60 Vbeta and 13 Jbeta primers. Sequenced by immunoSEQ multiplex PCR; TCRdb stores in-frame clones only, minus some. The sample has about 210,000 clones; about 80% are singletons. These donors, healthy bone marrow donors, were studied. Germline CDR1 reads SGHNT; CDR2 reads YYREEE (reference sequence). The CDR3 sequence is 14 residues long. V lost 1 base, J lost 5 bases, and 3 bases stayed unmatched. The specimen was PBMCs. The chain is built from TRBV5-4 and TRBJ1-2, with TRBD1 matching over 9 bases. The sequence derives from a man aged 35-49 years in good health and CMV-seropositive. CDR3 nucleotides: TGTGCCAGCAGCTTGTTACAGGGGGCATATGGCTACACCTTC. It specifies CASSLLQGAYGYTF.